This T cell receptor (beta chain) was recovered during a study of vaccination and CD4 T cells after COVID-19. Once obtained from cultured CD4+ T cells, the DNA was sequenced using the Oncomine TCR Beta short-read assay. TCRdb re-called the PCR reads with MiXCR, one entry per CDR3 protein. This sample has about 21,000 distinct CDR3 sequences, with approximately 67% found just once. The CDR3 has 15 residues. Germline CDR1 reads MNHNS; CDR2 reads SASEGT. Trimming pared 7 bases from V and 3 bases from J, leaving 18 bases between. Of note for this clonotype: Its antigen is as yet unknown.

Described treatment: roughly nine-day PBMC culture with coronavirus spike peptide pools or control peptides (ViraFEST assay). The starting material was CD4+ T cells from blood, cultured in vitro, obtained before SARS-CoV-2 vaccination. The chain joins TRBV6-1 to TRBJ2-5; possibly TRBD2 for D (7 bases). The clonotype originates from a human donor who received a COVID-19 vaccine. The CDR3 bases are TGTGCCAGCACCTTCGGCGGGGGCTGGGAAGAGACCCAGTACTTC. It yields the protein CASTFGGGWEETQYF.